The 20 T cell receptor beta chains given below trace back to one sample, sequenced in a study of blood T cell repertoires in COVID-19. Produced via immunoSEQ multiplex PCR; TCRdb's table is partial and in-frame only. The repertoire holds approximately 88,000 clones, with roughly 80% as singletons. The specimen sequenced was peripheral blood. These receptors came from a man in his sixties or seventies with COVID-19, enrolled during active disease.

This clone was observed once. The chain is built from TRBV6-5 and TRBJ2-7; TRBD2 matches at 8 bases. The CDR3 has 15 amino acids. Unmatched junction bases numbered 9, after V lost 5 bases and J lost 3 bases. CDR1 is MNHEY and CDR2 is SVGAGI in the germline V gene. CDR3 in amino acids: CASSIQREPFYEQYF. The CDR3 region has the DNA TGTGCCAGCAGTATACAGCGGGAGCCTTTCTACGAGCAGTACTTC.

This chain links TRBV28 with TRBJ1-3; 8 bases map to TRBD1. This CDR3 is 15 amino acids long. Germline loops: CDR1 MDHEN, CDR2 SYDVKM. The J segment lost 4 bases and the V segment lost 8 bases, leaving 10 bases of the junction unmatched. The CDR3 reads CASHTGGRVGNTIYF. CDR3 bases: TGTGCCAGCCACACAGGGGGAAGGGTCGGAAACACCATATATTTT.

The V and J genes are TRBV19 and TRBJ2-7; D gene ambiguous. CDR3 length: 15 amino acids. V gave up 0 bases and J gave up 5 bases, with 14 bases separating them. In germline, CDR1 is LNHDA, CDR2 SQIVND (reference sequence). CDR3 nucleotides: TGTGCCAGTAGTATAGAGAAGACGGCTAGGAACGAGCAGTACTTC. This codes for CASSIEKTARNEQYF. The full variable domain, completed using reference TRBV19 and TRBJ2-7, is DGGITQSPKYLFRKEGQNVTLSCEQNLNHDAMYWYRQDPGQGLRLIYYSQIVNDFQKGDIAEGYSVSREKKESFPLTVTSAQKNPTAFYLCASSIEKTARNEQYFGPGTRLTVT.

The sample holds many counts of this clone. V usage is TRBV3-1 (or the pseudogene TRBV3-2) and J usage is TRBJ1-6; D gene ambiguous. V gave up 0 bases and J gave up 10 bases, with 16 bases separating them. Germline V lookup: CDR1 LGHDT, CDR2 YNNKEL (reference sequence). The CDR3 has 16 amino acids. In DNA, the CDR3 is TGTGCCAGCAGCCAAGATTCCGCGACGCGGCGATCACCCCTCCACTTT. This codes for CASSQDSATRRSPLHF.

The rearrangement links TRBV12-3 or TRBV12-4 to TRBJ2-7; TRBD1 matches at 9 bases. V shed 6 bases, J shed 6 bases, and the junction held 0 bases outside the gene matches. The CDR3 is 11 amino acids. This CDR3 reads CASRQGAEQYF. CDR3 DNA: TGTGCCAGCAGACAGGGGGCCGAGCAGTACTTC.

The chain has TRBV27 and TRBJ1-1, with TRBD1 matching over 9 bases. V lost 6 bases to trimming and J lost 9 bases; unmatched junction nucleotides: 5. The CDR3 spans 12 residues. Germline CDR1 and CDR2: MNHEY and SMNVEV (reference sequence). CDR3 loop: CASRLDRGQAFF. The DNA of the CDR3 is TGTGCCAGCAGACTGGACAGGGGTCAAGCTTTCTTT.

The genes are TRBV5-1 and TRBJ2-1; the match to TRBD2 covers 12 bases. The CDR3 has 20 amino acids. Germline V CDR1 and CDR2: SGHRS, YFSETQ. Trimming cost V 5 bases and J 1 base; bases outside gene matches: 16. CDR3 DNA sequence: TGCGCCAGCAGGGATGTGTCGCGACTAGCGGGAGTGGGATCCTACAATGAGCAGTTCTTC. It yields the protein CASRDVSRLAGVGSYNEQFF.

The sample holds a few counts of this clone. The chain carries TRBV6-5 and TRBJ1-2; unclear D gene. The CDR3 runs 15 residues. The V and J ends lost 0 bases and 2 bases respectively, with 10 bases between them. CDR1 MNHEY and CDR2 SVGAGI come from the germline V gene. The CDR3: CASSYSTTKNYGYTF. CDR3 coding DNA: TGTGCCAGCAGTTACTCAACGACAAAAAACTATGGCTACACCTTC.

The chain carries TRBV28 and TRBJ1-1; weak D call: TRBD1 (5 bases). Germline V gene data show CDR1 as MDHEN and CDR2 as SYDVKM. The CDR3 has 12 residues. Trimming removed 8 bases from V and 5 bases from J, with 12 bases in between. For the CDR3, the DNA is TGTGCCAGCCAAGGCGGGGGGACTGAAGCTTTCTTT. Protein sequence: CASQGGGTEAFF.

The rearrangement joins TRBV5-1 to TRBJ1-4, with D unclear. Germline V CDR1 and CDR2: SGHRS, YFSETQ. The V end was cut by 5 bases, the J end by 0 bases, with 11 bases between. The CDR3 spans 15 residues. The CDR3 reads CASRAGFATNEKLFF. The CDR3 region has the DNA TGCGCCAGCAGGGCCGGGTTTGCAACTAATGAAAAACTGTTTTTT.

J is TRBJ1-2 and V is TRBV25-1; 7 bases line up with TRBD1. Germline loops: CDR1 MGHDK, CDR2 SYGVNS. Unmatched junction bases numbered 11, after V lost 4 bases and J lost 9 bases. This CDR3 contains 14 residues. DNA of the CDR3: TGTGCCAGCAGTGGTGGGACAGCCGAAGTGAGCTACACCTTC. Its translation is CASSGGTAEVSYTF.

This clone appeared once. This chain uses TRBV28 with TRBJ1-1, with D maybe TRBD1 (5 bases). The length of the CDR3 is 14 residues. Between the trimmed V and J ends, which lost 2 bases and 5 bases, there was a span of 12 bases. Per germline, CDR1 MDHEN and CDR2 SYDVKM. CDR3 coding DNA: TGTGCCAGCAGTTTACCAGCACGGGGGACTGAAGCTTTCTTT. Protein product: CASSLPARGTEAFF.

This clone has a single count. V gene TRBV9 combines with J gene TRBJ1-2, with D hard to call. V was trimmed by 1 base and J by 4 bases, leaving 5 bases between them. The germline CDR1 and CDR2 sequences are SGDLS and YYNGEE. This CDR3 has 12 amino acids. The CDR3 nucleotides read TGTGCCAGCAGCGTAAGCGCCTATGGCTACACCTTC. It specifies CASSVSAYGYTF.

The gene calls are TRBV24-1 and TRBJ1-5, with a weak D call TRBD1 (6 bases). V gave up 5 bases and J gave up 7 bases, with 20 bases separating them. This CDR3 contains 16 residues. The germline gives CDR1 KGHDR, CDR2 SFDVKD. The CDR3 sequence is CATSAGGTPMNQPQHF. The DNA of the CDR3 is TGTGCCACCAGTGCCGGGGGGACACCGATGAACCAGCCCCAGCATTTT.

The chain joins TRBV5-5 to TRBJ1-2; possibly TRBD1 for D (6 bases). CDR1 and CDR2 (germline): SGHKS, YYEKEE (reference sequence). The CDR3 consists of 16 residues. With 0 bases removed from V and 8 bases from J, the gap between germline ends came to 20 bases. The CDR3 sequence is CASSLVVGARVWGYTF. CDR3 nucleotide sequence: TGTGCCAGCAGCTTGGTGGTGGGGGCCAGGGTGTGGGGCTACACCTTC.

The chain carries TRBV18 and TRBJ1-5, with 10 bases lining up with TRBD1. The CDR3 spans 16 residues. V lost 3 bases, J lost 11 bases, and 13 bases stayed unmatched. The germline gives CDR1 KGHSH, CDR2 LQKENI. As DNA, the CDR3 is TGTGCCAGCTCACCCGGGGTAGGACAGGGGGTATCGGCCCAGCATTTT. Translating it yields CASSPGVGQGVSAQHF.

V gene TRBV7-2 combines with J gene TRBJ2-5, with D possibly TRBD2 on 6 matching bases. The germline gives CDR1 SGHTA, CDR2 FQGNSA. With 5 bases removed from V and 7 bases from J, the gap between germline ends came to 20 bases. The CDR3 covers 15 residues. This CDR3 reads CASSAPGLLGGTQYF. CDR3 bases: TGTGCCAGCAGCGCTCCGGGACTCCTAGGAGGGACCCAGTACTTC.

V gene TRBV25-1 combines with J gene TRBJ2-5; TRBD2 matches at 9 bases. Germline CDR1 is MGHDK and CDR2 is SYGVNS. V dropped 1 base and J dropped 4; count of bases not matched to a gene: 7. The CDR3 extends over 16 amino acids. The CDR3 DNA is TGTGCCAGCAGTGAATTAGGTAGCGGGAGAGGAGAGACCCAGTACTTC. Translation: CASSELGSGRGETQYF.

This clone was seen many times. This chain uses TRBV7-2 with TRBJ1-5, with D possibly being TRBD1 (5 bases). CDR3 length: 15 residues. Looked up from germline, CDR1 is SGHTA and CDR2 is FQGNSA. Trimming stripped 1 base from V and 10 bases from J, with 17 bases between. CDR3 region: CASSLVVHLRGPQHF. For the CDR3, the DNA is TGTGCCAGCAGCTTAGTCGTACACCTTAGGGGTCCCCAGCATTTT.

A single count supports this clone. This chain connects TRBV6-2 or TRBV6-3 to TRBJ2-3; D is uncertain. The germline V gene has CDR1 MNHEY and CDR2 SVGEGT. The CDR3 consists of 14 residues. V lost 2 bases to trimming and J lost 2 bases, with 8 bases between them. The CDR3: CASSYVYITDTQYF. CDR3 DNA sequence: TGTGCCAGCAGTTACGTATACATCACAGATACGCAGTATTTT.